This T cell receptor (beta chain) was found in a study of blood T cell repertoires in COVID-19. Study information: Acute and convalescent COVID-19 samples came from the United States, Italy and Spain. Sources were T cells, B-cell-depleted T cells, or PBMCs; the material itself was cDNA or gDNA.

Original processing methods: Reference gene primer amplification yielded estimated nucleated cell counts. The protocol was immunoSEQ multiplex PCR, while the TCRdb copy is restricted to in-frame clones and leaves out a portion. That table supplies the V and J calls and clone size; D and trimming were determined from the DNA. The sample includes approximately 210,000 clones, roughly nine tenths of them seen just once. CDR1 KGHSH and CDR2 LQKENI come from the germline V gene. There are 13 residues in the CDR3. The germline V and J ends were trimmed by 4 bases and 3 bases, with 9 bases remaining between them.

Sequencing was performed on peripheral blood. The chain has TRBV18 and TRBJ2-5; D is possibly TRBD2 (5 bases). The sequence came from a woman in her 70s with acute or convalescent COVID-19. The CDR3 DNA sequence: TGTGCCAGCTCACGGAGGACCGAAGAGACCCAGTACTTC. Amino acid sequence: CASSRRTEETQYF.